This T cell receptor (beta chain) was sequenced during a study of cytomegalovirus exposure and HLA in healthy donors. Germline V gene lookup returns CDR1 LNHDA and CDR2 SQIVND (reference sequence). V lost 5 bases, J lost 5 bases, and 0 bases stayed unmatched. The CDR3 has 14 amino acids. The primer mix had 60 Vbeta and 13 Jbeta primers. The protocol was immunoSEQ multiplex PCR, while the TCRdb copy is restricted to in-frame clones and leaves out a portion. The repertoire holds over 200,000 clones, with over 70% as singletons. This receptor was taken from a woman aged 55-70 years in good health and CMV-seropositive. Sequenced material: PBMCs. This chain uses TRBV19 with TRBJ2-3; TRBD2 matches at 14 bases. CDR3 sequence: CASSGLAGGDTQYF. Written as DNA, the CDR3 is TGTGCCAGTAGTGGACTAGCGGGGGGAGATACGCAGTATTTT.